This is a list of T cell receptor beta chains from one sample in a study of blood T cells in healthy people across ages. TCRdb reprocessed the 5' RACE reads via MiXCR and lists one record per CDR3 protein. The sample holds more than 650,000 distinct CDR3 sequences, 40% to 65% seen once. The sample comprised blood. These receptors were collected from a man at least 80 years old in good health. CDR3s include the opening cysteine and the closing phenylalanine or tryptophan. The D gene is left open where the match is weak. Clone size is stated in some rows and not others, as once, few, many or a class when expanded.

length | J | D | size | V | DNA | CDR3
14 | TRBJ2-2 | . | . | TRBV27 | TGTGCCAGTACTCCCGTGGGTGGCACCGGGGAGCTGTTTTTT | CASTPVGGTGELFF
17 | TRBJ2-3 | . | few | TRBV21-1 | TGTGCCAGCAGCAAAGGGCTAGCGGGAAGAAACACAGATACGCAGTATTTT | CASSKGLAGRNTDTQYF
14 | TRBJ1-5 | TRBD1 | . | TRBV27 | TGTGCCAGCAGTTCCGGACAGGGAGAGGAACCCCAGCATTTT | CASSSGQGEEPQHF
13 | TRBJ2-7 | . | . | TRBV12-3/TRBV12-4 | TGTGCCAGCAGTTTTGCCCCATTGAACGAGCAGTACTTC | CASSFAPLNEQYF
13 | TRBJ1-3 | . | few | TRBV4-1 | TGCGCCAGCAGCCCCCCCCGGGGAAACACCATATATTTT | CASSPPRGNTIYF
13 | TRBJ1-2 | . | . | TRBV24-1 | TGTGCCACCAGTGATTGGCCAAACTATGGCTACACCTTC | CATSDWPNYGYTF
14 | TRBJ1-2 | TRBD1 | few | TRBV25-1 | TGTGCCAGCTCACATCCGGGACAGGGTTTTGGCTACACCTTC | CASSHPGQGFGYTF
11 | TRBJ2-7 | TRBD2 | few | TRBV29-1 | TGCAGCGTTACTAGCGTATACGAGCAGTACTTC | CSVTSVYEQYF
15 | TRBJ2-1 | TRBD1 | many | TRBV20-1 | TGCAGTGCTAGAGACGGGACAGTCTCCTACAATGAGCAGTTCTTC | CSARDGTVSYNEQFF
15 | TRBJ1-1 | . | . | TRBV6-5 | TGTGCCAGCAGTTACTCGGTGCAGTGGGACACTGAAGCTTTCTTT | CASSYSVQWDTEAFF
13 | TRBJ2-3 | . | . | TRBV18 | TGTGCCAGCTCACCACCGACTAGAGATACGCAGTATTTT | CASSPPTRDTQYF
14 | TRBJ2-7 | . | . | TRBV5-6 | TGTGCCAGCGTGGAGGCGGGCGGATCCTACGAGCAGTACTTC | CASVEAGGSYEQYF
12 | TRBJ1-2 | . | . | TRBV29-1 | TGCAGCGTTGAACCCGGTAACTATGGCTACACCTTC | CSVEPGNYGYTF
18 | TRBJ2-1 | TRBD1 | . | TRBV5-1 | TGCACCAGCAGCTTGGGAGGGACCGGGACAGGGGTAGGCAATGAGCAGTTCTTC | CTSSLGGTGTGVGNEQFF
14 | TRBJ1-4 | . | . | TRBV7-9 | TGTGCCTGGGACGGGGGACTTATGGGGGAAAAACTGTTTTTT | CAWDGGLMGEKLFF
17 | TRBJ2-5 | TRBD2 | . | TRBV6-6 | TGTGCCAGCAGTTACCTACTAGCGGGAGGGATTCAAGAGACCCGGTACTTC | CASSYLLAGGIQETRYF
16 | TRBJ2-2 | . | . | TRBV20-1 | TGCAGTGCAAAAGATCCGGGCAGGGCGAACACCGGGGAGCTGTTTTTT | CSAKDPGRANTGELFF
16 | TRBJ1-1 | TRBD1 | . | TRBV12-3/TRBV12-4 | TGTGCCAGCAGTTCCGGGACAGGGGGCACGAACACTAAAGCTTTCTTT | CASSSGTGGTNTKAFF
14 | TRBJ2-7 | TRBD1 | few | TRBV9 | TGTGCCAGCAGCGTAGCGGGACAGGGGAGCGAGCAGTACTTC | CASSVAGQGSEQYF
13 | TRBJ1-2 | . | few | TRBV15 | TGTGCCACCAGCCTTCCTACCGTCGGGGGCTACACCTTC | CATSLPTVGGYTF
16 | TRBJ2-1 | TRBD1 | . | TRBV27 | TGTGCCAGCAGTTTAGCGGGGCTCCGGGACAGGAATGAGCAGTTCTTC | CASSLAGLRDRNEQFF
13 | TRBJ2-7 | . | . | TRBV7-9 | TGTGCCAGCAGCCCAAGGCTAGCCGACGAGCAGTACTTC | CASSPRLADEQYF
11 | TRBJ2-5 | . | once | TRBV12-3/TRBV12-4 | TGTGCCAGCAGCGACCCGGAGACCCAGTACTTC | CASSDPETQYF
16 | TRBJ2-6 | TRBD1 | few | TRBV2 | TGTGCCAGCGGAGGACAGGGGTTAACTGGGGCCAACGTCCTGACTTTC | CASGGQGLTGANVLTF
14 | TRBJ1-6 | TRBD1 | once | TRBV6-6 | TGTGCCAGCAGCCCTCGGGACAGGGTTTCACCCCTCCACTTT | CASSPRDRVSPLHF
20 | TRBJ2-1 | TRBD2 | . | TRBV24-1 | TGTGCCACCAGTGACCAGGGACAGGGACTAGCGGGAGGGTCCTACAATGAGCAGTTCTTC | CATSDQGQGLAGGSYNEQFF
12 | TRBJ1-2 | . | few | TRBV20-1 | TGCAGTGCTAGAGAACAGCCCTATGGCTACACCTTC | CSAREQPYGYTF